This T cell receptor (beta chain) originates from a study of OX40 agonist ivuxolimab in advanced cancers. TCRdb keeps only in-frame clones here, not all; method: immunoSEQ multiplex PCR. The sample holds about 90,000 clones, 80% to 90% seen once. V was shortened by 0 bases and J by 0 bases, with 12 bases between the two germline ends. This CDR3 comprises 17 residues. Germline V lookup: CDR1 SGHNT, CDR2 YENEEA. The sequenced sample was CD4+ or CD8+ T cells sorted from blood, obtained in a trial of the OX40 agonist ivuxolimab. The TCR originated in an adult with an advanced solid tumor such as melanoma, head and neck, liver or kidney cancer. The J gene is TRBJ2-4, the V gene TRBV11-3; D remains ambiguous. Here the CDR3 DNA reads TGTGCCAGCAGCTTAGATTTGGCGCCGGTAGCCAAAAACATTCAGTACTTC. This encodes CASSLDLAPVAKNIQYF. Full variable domain (missing parts from reference TRBV11-3 and TRBJ2-4): EAGVVQSPRYKIIEKKQPVAFWCNPISGHNTLYWYLQNLGQGPELLIRYENEEAVDDSQLPKDRFSAERLKGVDSTLKIQPAELGDSAVYLCASSLDLAPVAKNIQYFGAGTRLSVL.